This is a list of T cell receptor beta chains from one sample in a study of OX40 agonist ivuxolimab in advanced cancers. Some clones are missing from TCRdb's copy, which holds only in-frame ones; the method was immunoSEQ multiplex PCR. Of 75,000 to 95,000 clones detected, approximately 90% appear once; the ten largest clones hold 7.4%. The source was CD4+ or CD8+ T cells sorted from blood, collected in a trial of the OX40 agonist ivuxolimab. Receptor source: an adult with an advanced solid tumor such as melanoma, head and neck, liver or kidney cancer. Each CDR3 is given with its conserved first and last residue. The order of the fields is V gene, J gene, clone size, D gene, CDR3 protein, CDR3 DNA. The D gene is left open where the match is weak. Size values are once, few and many counts, or a class for expanded clones, and some rows have none.

TRBV5-4	TRBJ2-7	.	TRBD2	CASSLEAGLAGSCEQYF	TGTGCCAGCAGCTTGGAAGCCGGACTAGCGGGCTCCTGCGAGCAGTACTTC
TRBV7-2	TRBJ1-2	.	.	CASSPQGPHYGYTF	TGTGCCAGCAGCCCGCAGGGGCCCCACTATGGCTACACCTTC
TRBV5-4	TRBJ2-7	once	TRBD2	CASSSGGLFNYEQYF	TGTGCCAGCAGCTCGGGGGGACTATTCAACTACGAGCAGTACTTC
TRBV7-3	TRBJ2-3	.	TRBD2	CASSLGLAETDTQYF	TGTGCCAGCAGCTTGGGACTAGCGGAGACAGATACGCAGTATTTT
TRBV30	TRBJ1-1	.	.	CAWSAGTNTEAFF	TGTGCCTGGAGCGCCGGGACCAACACTGAAGCTTTCTTT
TRBV7-6	TRBJ2-7	.	.	CASSLSGNQYEQYF	TGTGCCAGCAGCTTATCCGGAAATCAATACGAGCAGTACTTC
TRBV10-2	TRBJ2-2	.	TRBD1	CASSEHRGPNTGELFF	TGCGCCAGCAGTGAGCACAGGGGACCGAACACCGGGGAGCTGTTTTTT
TRBV25-1	TRBJ2-7	.	.	CASSGGTSIGAYYEQYF	TGTGCCAGCAGTGGGGGGACATCTATTGGTGCTTACTACGAGCAGTACTTC
TRBV30	TRBJ1-1	.	.	CAWRPKGPEAFF	TGTGCCTGGCGTCCGAAAGGTCCTGAAGCTTTCTTT
TRBV30	TRBJ2-7	.	.	CAWSVGTVYEQYF	TGTGCCTGGAGTGTAGGTACAGTCTACGAGCAGTACTTC
TRBV5-1	TRBJ2-2	.	.	CASVGRQEPGELFF	TGCGCCAGTGTGGGCAGACAGGAACCCGGGGAGCTGTTTTTT
TRBV10-1	TRBJ1-1	.	TRBD1	CASRYRGDLRTEAFF	TGCGCCAGCAGATACAGGGGAGACTTAAGGACTGAAGCTTTCTTT
TRBV11-3	TRBJ1-1	.	TRBD1	CASSLDGTGRPTEAFF	TGTGCCAGCAGCTTAGATGGGACAGGTCGGCCCACTGAAGCTTTCTTT
TRBV27	TRBJ1-2	.	.	CASSPRQYGYTF	TGTGCCAGCAGCCCAAGACAGTATGGCTACACCTTC
TRBV28	TRBJ1-2	.	.	CATQARFRNYGYTF	TGTGCCACCCAAGCACGATTCAGGAACTATGGCTACACCTTC
TRBV5-1	TRBJ2-3	.	TRBD2	CASSFALTSIGTDTQYF	TGCGCCAGCAGCTTTGCCCTGACTAGCATCGGAACAGATACGCAGTATTTT
TRBV6-6	TRBJ1-6	few	.	CASNPRDTNSPLHF	TGTGCCAGTAACCCCCGGGACACTAATTCACCCCTCCACTTT
TRBV7-3	TRBJ2-1	.	TRBD2	CASSPGTSGSWYNEQFF	TGTGCCAGCAGCCCCGGGACTAGCGGGAGTTGGTACAATGAGCAGTTCTTC
TRBV11-1	TRBJ2-7	.	.	CASSSDRYEQYF	TGTGCCAGCAGCTCGGACAGATACGAGCAGTACTTC
TRBV6-5	TRBJ2-7	once	TRBD1	CASSRDRGHEQYF	TGTGCCAGCAGCAGGGACAGGGGACACGAGCAGTACTTC
TRBV28	TRBJ2-1	once	.	CASSLGGRWRPSSYNEQFF	TGTGCCAGCAGTTTAGGCGGCCGGTGGCGGCCAAGCTCCTACAATGAGCAGTTCTTC
TRBV4-2	TRBJ2-7	.	.	CASSQLASYEQYF	TGTGCCAGCAGCCAACTAGCGTCCTACGAGCAGTACTTC
TRBV9	TRBJ1-5	.	.	CASSAGRGADSNQPQHF	TGTGCCAGCAGCGCCGGGAGAGGGGCGGATAGCAATCAGCCCCAGCATTTT
TRBV11-2	TRBJ2-7	.	.	CASSLVVRAGYEQYF	TGTGCCAGCAGCTTAGTTGTGAGGGCGGGGTACGAGCAGTACTTC
TRBV5-1	TRBJ2-7	.	TRBD2	CASSLQGRGLADEQYF	TGCGCCAGCAGCCTTCAGGGGAGGGGACTAGCAGACGAGCAGTACTTC
TRBV6-5	TRBJ1-4	.	.	CASSYFGGSREKLFF	TGTGCCAGCAGTTACTTCGGGGGGTCGAGGGAAAAACTGTTTTTT
TRBV27	TRBJ1-1	.	TRBD1	CASSSLSTRTGRNTEAFF	TGTGCCAGCAGTTCCTTATCCACCCGGACAGGTCGGAACACTGAAGCTTTCTTT
TRBV5-1	TRBJ1-2	.	.	CASSLEFPYGYTF	TGCGCCAGCAGCTTGGAATTCCCCTATGGCTACACCTTC
TRBV5-1	TRBJ2-3	.	.	CASSHGRSNTDTQYF	TGCGCCAGCAGCCACGGACGCTCCAACACAGATACGCAGTATTTT